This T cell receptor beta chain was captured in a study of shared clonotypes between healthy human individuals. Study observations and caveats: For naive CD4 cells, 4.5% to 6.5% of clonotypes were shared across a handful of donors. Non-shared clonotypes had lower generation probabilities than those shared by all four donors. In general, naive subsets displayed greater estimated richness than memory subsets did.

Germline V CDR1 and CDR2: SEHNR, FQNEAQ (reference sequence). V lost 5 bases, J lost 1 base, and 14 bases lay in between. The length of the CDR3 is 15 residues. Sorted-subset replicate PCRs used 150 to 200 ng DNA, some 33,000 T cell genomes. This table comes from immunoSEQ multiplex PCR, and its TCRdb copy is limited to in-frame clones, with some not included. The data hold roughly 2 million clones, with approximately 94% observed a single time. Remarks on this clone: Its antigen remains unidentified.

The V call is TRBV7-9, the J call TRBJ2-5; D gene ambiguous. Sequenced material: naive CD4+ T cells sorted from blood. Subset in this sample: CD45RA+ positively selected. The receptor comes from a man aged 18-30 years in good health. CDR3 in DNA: TGTGCCAGCAGCCCTCCTGTAGGAACCCAAGAGACCCAGTACTTC. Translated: CASSPPVGTQETQYF.